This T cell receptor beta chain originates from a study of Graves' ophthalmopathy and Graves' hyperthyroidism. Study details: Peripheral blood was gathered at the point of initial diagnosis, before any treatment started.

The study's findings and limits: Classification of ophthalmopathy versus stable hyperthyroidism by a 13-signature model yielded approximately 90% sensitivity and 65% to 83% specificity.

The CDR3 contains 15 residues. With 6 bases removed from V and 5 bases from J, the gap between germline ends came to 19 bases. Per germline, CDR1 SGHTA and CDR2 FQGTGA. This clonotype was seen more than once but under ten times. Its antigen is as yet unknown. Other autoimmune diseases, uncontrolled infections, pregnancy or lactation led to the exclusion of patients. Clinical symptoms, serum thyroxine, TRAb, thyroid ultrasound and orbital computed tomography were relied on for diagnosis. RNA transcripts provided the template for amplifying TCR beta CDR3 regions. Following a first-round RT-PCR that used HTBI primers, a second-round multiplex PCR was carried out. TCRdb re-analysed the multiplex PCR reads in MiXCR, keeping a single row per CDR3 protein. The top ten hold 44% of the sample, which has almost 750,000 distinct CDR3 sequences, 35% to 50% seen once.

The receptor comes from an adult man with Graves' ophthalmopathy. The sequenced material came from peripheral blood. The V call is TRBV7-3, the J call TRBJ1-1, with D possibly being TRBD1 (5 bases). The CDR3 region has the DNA TGTGCCAGCAGGCTCCAGCCGGGGCGGGGGACTGAAGCTTTCTTT. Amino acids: CASRLQPGRGTEAFF.